This is a list of T cell receptor beta chains from one sample in a study of blood T cell repertoires in COVID-19. The protocol was immunoSEQ multiplex PCR, while the TCRdb copy is restricted to in-frame clones and leaves out a portion. The sample lists 180,000 or so clones; approximately 88% were seen once. Sequencing was carried out using peripheral blood. These receptor sequences come from a woman between 45 and 60 years old with acute or convalescent COVID-19. Both conserved end residues are part of each CDR3. D genes are given only for firm matches.

d_call,j_call,v_call,cdr3_aa,cdr3_nt
.,TRBJ1-4,TRBV15,CATSLHSQSNEKLFF,TGTGCCACCAGCCTTCACAGTCAATCTAATGAAAAACTGTTTTTT
.,TRBJ2-5,TRBV5-1,CASSLMSETQYF,TGCGCCAGCAGCTTGATGTCGGAGACCCAGTACTTC
.,TRBJ2-1,TRBV9,CASSQWGNSYNEQFF,TGTGCCAGCAGCCAATGGGGCAACTCCTACAATGAGCAGTTCTTC
.,TRBJ2-6,TRBV29-1,CSALPSSSGANVLTF,TGCAGCGCCCTACCTAGCTCCTCTGGGGCCAACGTCCTGACTTTC
.,TRBJ1-5,TRBV10-2,CASSEVNVVAQPQHF,TGCGCCAGCAGTGAAGTTAACGTGGTGGCTCAGCCCCAGCATTTT
TRBD2,TRBJ2-3,TRBV30,CAWSAGTNQPTDTQYF,TGTGCCTGGAGTGCCGGGACTAACCAGCCCACAGATACGCAGTATTTT
.,TRBJ1-4,TRBV2,CASWLEGSEKLFF,TGTGCCAGCTGGTTGGAGGGGAGTGAAAAACTGTTTTTT
TRBD1,TRBJ2-4,TRBV19,CASSTVGTGGNIQYF,TGTGCCAGTAGCACGGTAGGGACAGGCGGAAACATTCAGTACTTC
.,TRBJ1-5,TRBV11-2,CASSLDAGIQPQHF,TGTGCCAGCAGCTTAGACGCGGGGATTCAGCCCCAGCATTTT
.,TRBJ1-1,TRBV5-1,CASSPQGGVSTEAFF,TGCGCCAGCAGCCCCCAAGGGGGGGTCTCCACTGAAGCTTTCTTT